This TCR beta chain was identified during a study of cytomegalovirus exposure and HLA in healthy donors. General study results and limits: The authors later found HLA-associated TCR beta chains more clonally expanded than equally common others. There were some public TCRs occurring in many donors, but most TCR sequences were rare. 164 TCR beta chains were listed as cytomegalovirus-associated.

Germline lookup yields CDR1 MDHEN and CDR2 SYDVKM. Losses at the gene ends were 5 bases for V and 7 bases for J; bases not matched to a gene: 13. The CDR3 has 16 amino acids. A note on this clone: Its antigen is currently unknown.

PCR involved 60 Vbeta and 13 Jbeta primers. Produced via immunoSEQ multiplex PCR; TCRdb's table is partial and in-frame only. In the table there are 150,000 to 200,000 clones, around 77% of which are singletons. The chain employs TRBV28 and TRBJ1-4; 7 positions agree with TRBD1. The specimen sequenced was PBMCs. The source of this sequence is a man aged 55 to 70 in good health and CMV-seronegative. The CDR3 loop reads CASSQAHRGAGEKLFF. The CDR3 DNA follows: TGTGCCAGCAGTCAAGCACACAGGGGTGCAGGTGAAAAACTGTTTTTT.